A single sample gave rise to the 2 T cell receptor beta chains below, sequenced in a study of blood T cell repertoires in COVID-19. The table came from immunoSEQ multiplex PCR; TCRdb's copy has only in-frame clones and leaves some out. Here the sample spans about 200,000 clones, 80% to 90% being singletons. Sequencing was performed on peripheral blood. These receptors were obtained from an elderly woman with acute or convalescent COVID-19.

This sequence joins TRBV27 and TRBJ1-1; the D is unclear. V was clipped by 6 bases and J by 1 base, with 18 bases between them. Germline V gene sequence: CDR1 MNHEY, CDR2 SMNVEV (reference sequence). The CDR3 has 16 amino acids. The chain's CDR3 is CASRRLWRQPNTEAFF. The CDR3 DNA follows: TGTGCCAGCAGACGACTTTGGAGGCAGCCGAACACTGAAGCTTTCTTT.

The chain recombines TRBV7-2 with TRBJ2-7; 7 positions match TRBD1. Germline lookup yields CDR1 SGHTA and CDR2 FQGNSA. V shed 2 bases, J shed 3 bases, and the junction held 1 base outside the gene matches. There are 13 residues in the CDR3. In nucleotides, the CDR3 is TGTGCCAGCAGCTTAAGGGACAGCTACGAGCAGTACTTC. Translated: CASSLRDSYEQYF.